This T cell receptor (beta chain) was identified during a study of metastatic and nonmetastatic thyroid tumors. Turning to the study itself: Malignant and benign thyroid patients had repertoires compared in peripheral blood and tumor or nodule tissue.

All patients were untreated before thyroid surgery. This clone was recorded many times. With MiXCR, TCRdb reprocessed the PCR reads. There are about 69,000 clones in the sample; approximately 15% occur only once, and just over 6.5% lies in the top ten. The length of the CDR3 is 11 residues. Trimming removed 7 bases from V and 8 bases from J, with 11 bases in between. This clonotype was sampled from a male donor with papillary thyroid cancer or a benign thyroid nodule (not recorded which). Some clones in this sample may be carry-over from other donors' samples. V gene TRBV12-3 or TRBV12-4 combines with J gene TRBJ1-2; D is unclear. The material sequenced was blood. CDR3 protein: CASMNSWGYTF. The CDR3 DNA follows: TGTGCCAGCATGAACAGTTGGGGCTACACCTTC.